Sequencing of this TCR beta chain was carried out in a study of blood T cell repertoires in COVID-19. Data came from immunoSEQ multiplex PCR; TCRdb stores just in-frame clones and leaves some out. The sample contains approximately 470,000 clones, 87% of which appear only once. The specimen was PBMCs or T cells enriched from blood (not recorded which). The source is a woman between 18 and 29 years old who had recovered from COVID-19.

CDR3 region: CASSLRKGTSGGDAYNEQFF. CDR3 DNA sequence: TGCGCCAGCAGCCTTAGAAAGGGGACTAGCGGGGGGGATGCCTACAATGAGCAGTTCTTC. This chain connects TRBV5-1 to TRBJ2-1; 16 positions match TRBD2. This CDR3 is 20 amino acids long. V shed 4 bases, J shed 2 bases, and the junction held 12 bases outside the gene matches. Germline lookup yields CDR1 SGHRS and CDR2 YFSETQ.